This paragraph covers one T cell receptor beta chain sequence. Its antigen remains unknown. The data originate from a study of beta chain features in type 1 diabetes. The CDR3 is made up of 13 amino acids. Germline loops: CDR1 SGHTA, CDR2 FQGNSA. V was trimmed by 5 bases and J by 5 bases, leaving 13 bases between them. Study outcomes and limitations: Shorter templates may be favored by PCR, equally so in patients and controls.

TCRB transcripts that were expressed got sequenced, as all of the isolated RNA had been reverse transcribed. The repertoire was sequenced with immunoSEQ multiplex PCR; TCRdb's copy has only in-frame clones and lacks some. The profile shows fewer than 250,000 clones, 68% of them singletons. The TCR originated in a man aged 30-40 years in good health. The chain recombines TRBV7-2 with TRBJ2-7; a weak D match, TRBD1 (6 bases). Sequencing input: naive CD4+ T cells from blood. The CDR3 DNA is TGTGCCAGCAGCCCCAGTTGGGGGCACGAGCAGTACTTC. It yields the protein CASSPSWGHEQYF.